This paragraph covers one T cell receptor (beta chain) sequence. Libraries were prepared by immunoSEQ multiplex PCR; TCRdb keeps only in-frame clonotypes and omits some of them. Of 11,000 or so clones listed, around 79% are singletons. CDR3 length equals 16 residues. V was clipped by 5 bases and J by 4 bases; unmatched bases: 4. Germline V gene lookup returns CDR1 SGHNT and CDR2 YENEEA. The data stem from a study of blood T cell repertoires in COVID-19. Study summary: Researchers got acute and convalescent COVID-19 samples from the United States, Italy and Spain.

The chain has TRBV11-3 and TRBJ2-2; TRBD2 aligns across 13 bases. The source is a man older than 75 with acute or convalescent COVID-19. The sequencing input was peripheral blood. The CDR3 loop is CASSPRTSGGTGELFF. In DNA form, the CDR3 reads TGTGCCAGCAGCCCACGGACTAGCGGGGGCACCGGGGAGCTGTTTTTT.